The rows below give T cell receptor beta chains drawn from one sample of a study of a mutant IDH1 vaccine in newly diagnosed glioma. Sequencing was performed with immunoSEQ multiplex PCR; in TCRdb, only in-frame clones are kept and a portion is missing. The sample has around 58,000 clones, about 86% seen once. These receptors have no known antigen. The sample was PBMCs, taken from a glioma patient whose treatment included an IDH1 peptide vaccine. All receptors come from a young man with glioma. The CDR3 runs from the conserved cysteine through the conserved F or W. Each record gives: D gene, V gene, clone size, J gene, CDR3 DNA, CDR3 protein. D genes are given only for firm matches. The size of a clone is reported for some rows only, either as once, few or many, or as a class for expanded clones.

d_gene: -
v_gene: TRBV6-5
abundance: -
j_gene: TRBJ1-1
CDR3nt: TGTGCCAGCAGTTACAGGGATAACACTGAAGCTTTCTTT
CDR3aa: CASSYRDNTEAFF

d_gene: TRBD1
v_gene: TRBV6-6
abundance: -
j_gene: TRBJ1-2
CDR3nt: TGTGCCAGCAGCGACACAGGGGGAGCTTTCTATGGCTACACCTTC
CDR3aa: CASSDTGGAFYGYTF

d_gene: -
v_gene: TRBV7-2
abundance: -
j_gene: TRBJ1-1
CDR3nt: TGTGCCAGCAGCCGGACCCCAGGGGTTGAGGCTTTCTTT
CDR3aa: CASSRTPGVEAFF

d_gene: -
v_gene: TRBV10-1
abundance: once
j_gene: TRBJ2-3
CDR3nt: TGCGCCACCTCGAAGGGGGGGCCCACAGATACGCAGTATTTT
CDR3aa: CATSKGGPTDTQYF

d_gene: -
v_gene: TRBV6-1
abundance: -
j_gene: TRBJ1-5
CDR3nt: TGTGCCAGCAGTGGGACAGCATTCCTTGGCAATCAGCCCCAGCATTTT
CDR3aa: CASSGTAFLGNQPQHF

d_gene: -
v_gene: TRBV10-3
abundance: -
j_gene: TRBJ1-6
CDR3nt: TGTGCCATCAGTGAGTCTGGCAGAGTAAATTCACCCCTCCACTTT
CDR3aa: CAISESGRVNSPLHF

d_gene: TRBD1
v_gene: TRBV7-9
abundance: -
j_gene: TRBJ2-2
CDR3nt: TGTGCCAGCAGCTTCCCGAAAAGGACAGGGATCGGGGAGCTGTTTTTT
CDR3aa: CASSFPKRTGIGELFF

d_gene: -
v_gene: TRBV2
abundance: -
j_gene: TRBJ1-1
CDR3nt: TGTGCCAGCAGTGGGAGAATGAACACTGAAGCTTTCTTT
CDR3aa: CASSGRMNTEAFF

d_gene: -
v_gene: TRBV2
abundance: -
j_gene: TRBJ2-1
CDR3nt: TGTGCCAGCAGTGAAGCAATCGGATACAATGAGCAGTTCTTC
CDR3aa: CASSEAIGYNEQFF

d_gene: -
v_gene: TRBV7-9
abundance: -
j_gene: TRBJ2-2
CDR3nt: TGTGCCAGCAGCTGGACCGCGACAAACGCCGGGGAGCTGTTTTTT
CDR3aa: CASSWTATNAGELFF

d_gene: -
v_gene: TRBV19
abundance: few
j_gene: TRBJ1-5
CDR3nt: TGTGCCAGCAGAAACGCGGGGGGGTTAGGTCAGCCCCAGCATTTT
CDR3aa: CASRNAGGLGQPQHF

d_gene: -
v_gene: TRBV19
abundance: -
j_gene: TRBJ2-7
CDR3nt: TGTGCCGCTTCCGGGACCGCGAGCTCCTACGAGCAGTACTTC
CDR3aa: CAASGTASSYEQYF

d_gene: -
v_gene: TRBV2
abundance: few
j_gene: TRBJ2-2
CDR3nt: TGTGCCAGCAGACGGGAGAACACCGGGGAGCTGTTTTTT
CDR3aa: CASRRENTGELFF

d_gene: -
v_gene: TRBV4-2
abundance: once
j_gene: TRBJ2-1
CDR3nt: TGTGCCAGCAGCCAAGGGGGAAGGGGGGCCCAAAATGAGCAGTTCTTC
CDR3aa: CASSQGGRGAQNEQFF

d_gene: TRBD1
v_gene: TRBV11-2
abundance: -
j_gene: TRBJ1-5
CDR3nt: TGTGCCAGCAGCGGAGGGACAGGGGTACGCCAGCCCCAGCATTTT
CDR3aa: CASSGGTGVRQPQHF

d_gene: -
v_gene: TRBV7-6
abundance: -
j_gene: TRBJ1-4
CDR3nt: TGTGCCAGCAGCCCTCCATTGGCAACTAATGAAAAACTGTTTTTT
CDR3aa: CASSPPLATNEKLFF

d_gene: -
v_gene: TRBV27
abundance: once
j_gene: TRBJ2-4
CDR3nt: TGTGCCAGTTTGGACATTCAGTACTTC
CDR3aa: CASLDIQYF

d_gene: -
v_gene: TRBV28
abundance: -
j_gene: TRBJ2-3
CDR3nt: TGTGCCAGCAGTTTAGGAGGCAGTCGCACAGATACGCAGTATTTT
CDR3aa: CASSLGGSRTDTQYF

d_gene: -
v_gene: TRBV28
abundance: -
j_gene: TRBJ2-1
CDR3nt: TGTGCCAGCAGCGGGACTTTACTTATCAATGAGCAGTTCTTC
CDR3aa: CASSGTLLINEQFF

d_gene: TRBD1
v_gene: TRBV7-2
abundance: -
j_gene: TRBJ2-2
CDR3nt: TGTGCCAGCAGCCCCCGGGACAGGGGGGTCACCGGGGAGCTGTTTTTT
CDR3aa: CASSPRDRGVTGELFF

d_gene: -
v_gene: TRBV5-1
abundance: -
j_gene: TRBJ2-2
CDR3nt: TGCGCCAGCAGCTTCTGGCAGGGAAGCGGGGAGCTGTTTTTT
CDR3aa: CASSFWQGSGELFF

d_gene: -
v_gene: TRBV6-6
abundance: few
j_gene: TRBJ2-2
CDR3nt: TGTGCCAGCAGTTACTCCACCGGGGAGCTGTTTTTT
CDR3aa: CASSYSTGELFF

d_gene: -
v_gene: TRBV7-9
abundance: -
j_gene: TRBJ1-2
CDR3nt: TGTGCCAGCAGCCTGCGACAGACTGAAGCTAACTATGGCTACACCTTC
CDR3aa: CASSLRQTEANYGYTF

d_gene: -
v_gene: TRBV18
abundance: once
j_gene: TRBJ1-1
CDR3nt: TGTGCCAGCTCATCCGGGGTCTGGCCTGAAGCTTTCTTT
CDR3aa: CASSSGVWPEAFF

d_gene: -
v_gene: TRBV7-9
abundance: -
j_gene: TRBJ1-1
CDR3nt: TGTGCCAGCAGCTTAGTCCTGAACACTGAAGCTTTCTTT
CDR3aa: CASSLVLNTEAFF

d_gene: TRBD1
v_gene: TRBV19
abundance: -
j_gene: TRBJ2-7
CDR3nt: TGTGCCAGTAAACTGGACAGGAGCTCCTACGAGCAGTACTTC
CDR3aa: CASKLDRSSYEQYF

d_gene: TRBD2
v_gene: TRBV2
abundance: -
j_gene: TRBJ2-5
CDR3nt: TGTGCCAGCAGTGATTCCTTGGGACTACCCGGAGGGGAGACCCAGTACTTC
CDR3aa: CASSDSLGLPGGETQYF

d_gene: -
v_gene: TRBV19
abundance: -
j_gene: TRBJ1-4
CDR3nt: TGTGCCAGTCGTCGCGGACCCCAGGAGAGTAATGAAAAACTGTTTTTT
CDR3aa: CASRRGPQESNEKLFF

d_gene: TRBD2
v_gene: TRBV7-2
abundance: -
j_gene: TRBJ2-2
CDR3nt: TGTGCCAGCAGCTTACCGGGGACTAGCGGGGGGCTAAACACCGGGGAGCTGTTTTTT
CDR3aa: CASSLPGTSGGLNTGELFF

d_gene: TRBD1
v_gene: TRBV5-3
abundance: -
j_gene: TRBJ2-7
CDR3nt: TGTGCCAGAAGCTTGGTTGGGGGACAGGGGCGCAGACACGAGCAGTACTTC
CDR3aa: CARSLVGGQGRRHEQYF

d_gene: TRBD1
v_gene: TRBV7-2
abundance: -
j_gene: TRBJ2-1
CDR3nt: TGTGCCAGCAGCTTACGAGGACAGGGAGCCTACAATGAGCAGTTCTTC
CDR3aa: CASSLRGQGAYNEQFF

d_gene: -
v_gene: TRBV6-1
abundance: -
j_gene: TRBJ1-2
CDR3nt: TGTGCCAGCAGTGAGGGCTGGAGAAGCTATGGCTACACCTTC
CDR3aa: CASSEGWRSYGYTF

d_gene: TRBD1
v_gene: TRBV19
abundance: -
j_gene: TRBJ2-2
CDR3nt: TGTGCCAGTAGAGATCCGGGACAGATCACCGGGGAGCTGTTTTTT
CDR3aa: CASRDPGQITGELFF

d_gene: TRBD1
v_gene: TRBV18
abundance: few
j_gene: TRBJ1-2
CDR3nt: TGTGCCAGCTCACCGATTGGGACAGCTAACTATGGCTACACCTTC
CDR3aa: CASSPIGTANYGYTF

d_gene: TRBD1
v_gene: TRBV2
abundance: -
j_gene: TRBJ2-5
CDR3nt: TGTGCCAGCAGTGTCCCTCGGGACAGGGCGGGGGAGACCCAGTACTTC
CDR3aa: CASSVPRDRAGETQYF

d_gene: TRBD1
v_gene: TRBV18
abundance: once
j_gene: TRBJ1-1
CDR3nt: TGTGCCAGCTCACCACAAACGGGACAGATGAACACTGAAGCTTTCTTT
CDR3aa: CASSPQTGQMNTEAFF

d_gene: -
v_gene: TRBV5-6
abundance: once
j_gene: TRBJ1-2
CDR3nt: TGTGCCAGCAGCGTTGACCGTGACTATGGCTACACCTTC
CDR3aa: CASSVDRDYGYTF

d_gene: -
v_gene: TRBV7-9
abundance: -
j_gene: TRBJ2-1
CDR3nt: TGTGCCAGCAGTTCTACAGGGAGCTCCTACAATGAGCAGTTCTTC
CDR3aa: CASSSTGSSYNEQFF

d_gene: TRBD1
v_gene: TRBV12-5
abundance: -
j_gene: TRBJ1-4
CDR3nt: TGTGCTAGTGGTTTGGTACTATGGGACAGCTTCCTGAGGACTAATGAAAAACTGTTTTTT
CDR3aa: CASGLVLWDSFLRTNEKLFF

d_gene: TRBD1
v_gene: TRBV5-6
abundance: -
j_gene: TRBJ2-7
CDR3nt: TGTGCCAGCAGCTGGGGACAGTACGAGCAGTACTTC
CDR3aa: CASSWGQYEQYF

d_gene: TRBD1
v_gene: TRBV28
abundance: -
j_gene: TRBJ1-5
CDR3nt: TGTGCCAGCAGTTTTGGGACAGCTAGCAATCAGCCCCAGCATTTT
CDR3aa: CASSFGTASNQPQHF

d_gene: -
v_gene: TRBV5-1
abundance: -
j_gene: TRBJ1-1
CDR3nt: TGCGCCAGCAGCTTTGGGACGGCTGCCACTGAAGCTTTCTTT
CDR3aa: CASSFGTAATEAFF

d_gene: -
v_gene: TRBV2
abundance: -
j_gene: TRBJ1-2
CDR3nt: TGTGCCACCTCAACGGATAACCGACGGGGAGGCTACACCTTC
CDR3aa: CATSTDNRRGGYTF

d_gene: -
v_gene: TRBV6-6
abundance: -
j_gene: TRBJ1-1
CDR3nt: TGTGCCAGCAGTTACCGCGGATCCGACTGGGGGGCTGAAGCTTTCTTT
CDR3aa: CASSYRGSDWGAEAFF

d_gene: -
v_gene: TRBV10-2
abundance: -
j_gene: TRBJ1-4
CDR3nt: TGCGCCAGCAGTGAGCACCCCCTGGGAACTAATGAAAAACTGTTTTTT
CDR3aa: CASSEHPLGTNEKLFF

d_gene: -
v_gene: TRBV5-1
abundance: -
j_gene: TRBJ1-4
CDR3nt: TGCGCCAGCAGCTTGGAGGGACGGTCTGAAAAACTGTTTTTT
CDR3aa: CASSLEGRSEKLFF

d_gene: -
v_gene: TRBV9
abundance: -
j_gene: TRBJ2-1
CDR3nt: TGTGCCAGCAGCGTAGATCGGGCTAGCTCCTACAATGAGCAGTTCTTC
CDR3aa: CASSVDRASSYNEQFF

d_gene: TRBD1
v_gene: TRBV10-2
abundance: few
j_gene: TRBJ2-2
CDR3nt: TGCGCCAGCAGTGTGAGGGACAGGGGAAGAGCTATGTGGATGGGGGGAACCGGGGAGCTGTTTTTT
CDR3aa: CASSVRDRGRAMWMGGTGELFF

d_gene: TRBD2
v_gene: TRBV10-2
abundance: -
j_gene: TRBJ2-7
CDR3nt: TGCGCCAGCAGCTACAGCGGGGTATCCTACGAGCAGTACTTC
CDR3aa: CASSYSGVSYEQYF

d_gene: -
v_gene: TRBV7-9
abundance: -
j_gene: TRBJ1-2
CDR3nt: TGTGCCAGCACCTTGGGACGGGATGGCTACACCTTC
CDR3aa: CASTLGRDGYTF

d_gene: -
v_gene: TRBV10-2
abundance: -
j_gene: TRBJ2-2
CDR3nt: TGCGCCAGCACCGAGGCAGGGGGGGCTAACGGGGAGCTGTTTTTT
CDR3aa: CASTEAGGANGELFF

d_gene: -
v_gene: TRBV2
abundance: once
j_gene: TRBJ2-3
CDR3nt: TGTGCCAGCAGTCCAGGACACAGCACAGATACGCAGTATTTT
CDR3aa: CASSPGHSTDTQYF

d_gene: TRBD2
v_gene: TRBV18
abundance: -
j_gene: TRBJ2-5
CDR3nt: TGTGCCAGCTCACCACGAGCGCTAGCGGGGGCCTTCCAAGAGACCCAGTACTTC
CDR3aa: CASSPRALAGAFQETQYF

d_gene: -
v_gene: TRBV19
abundance: few
j_gene: TRBJ1-5
CDR3nt: TGTGCCAGTAGGACAAAGGGTTATAGCAATCAGCCCCAGCATTTT
CDR3aa: CASRTKGYSNQPQHF

d_gene: TRBD1
v_gene: TRBV5-1
abundance: -
j_gene: TRBJ2-1
CDR3nt: TGCGCCAGCAGCGCCACCGGGACAGGGGGCAATGAGCAGTTCTTC
CDR3aa: CASSATGTGGNEQFF

d_gene: -
v_gene: TRBV5-1
abundance: -
j_gene: TRBJ2-7
CDR3nt: TGCGCCAGCAGGATGGAGAGCTACGAGCAGTACTTC
CDR3aa: CASRMESYEQYF

d_gene: -
v_gene: TRBV6-1
abundance: -
j_gene: TRBJ1-5
CDR3nt: TGTGCCAGCAGTGAAGGGAGGGTTCAGCCCCAGCATTTT
CDR3aa: CASSEGRVQPQHF

d_gene: -
v_gene: TRBV5-5
abundance: -
j_gene: TRBJ1-1
CDR3nt: TGTGCCAGCAGCTTGGTACAGGGTTTTCTTCTGATCACTGAAGCTTTCTTT
CDR3aa: CASSLVQGFLLITEAFF